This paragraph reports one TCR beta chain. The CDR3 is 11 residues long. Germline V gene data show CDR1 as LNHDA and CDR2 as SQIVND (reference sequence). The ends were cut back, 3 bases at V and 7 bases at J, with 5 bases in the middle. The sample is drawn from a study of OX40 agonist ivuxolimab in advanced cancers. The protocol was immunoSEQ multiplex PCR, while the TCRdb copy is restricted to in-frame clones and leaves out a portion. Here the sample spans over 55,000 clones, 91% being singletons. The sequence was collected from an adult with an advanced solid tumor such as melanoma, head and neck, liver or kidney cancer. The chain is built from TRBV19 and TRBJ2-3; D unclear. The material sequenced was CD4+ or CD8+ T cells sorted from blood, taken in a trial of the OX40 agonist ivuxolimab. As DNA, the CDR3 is TGTGCCAGTAGTATGTCTAATACGCAGTATTTT. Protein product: CASSMSNTQYF.